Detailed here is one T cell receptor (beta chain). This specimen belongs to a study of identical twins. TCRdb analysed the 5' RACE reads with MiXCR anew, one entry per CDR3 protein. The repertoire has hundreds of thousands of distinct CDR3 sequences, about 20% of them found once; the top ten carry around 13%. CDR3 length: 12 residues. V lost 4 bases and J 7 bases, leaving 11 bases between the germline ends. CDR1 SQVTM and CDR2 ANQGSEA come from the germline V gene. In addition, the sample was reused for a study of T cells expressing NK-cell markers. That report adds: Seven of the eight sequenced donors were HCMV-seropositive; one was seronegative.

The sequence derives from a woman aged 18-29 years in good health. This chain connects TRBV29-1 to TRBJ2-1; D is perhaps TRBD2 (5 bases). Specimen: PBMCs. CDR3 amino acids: CSVADFLNEQFF. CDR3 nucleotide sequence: TGCAGCGTTGCGGACTTCTTAAATGAGCAGTTCTTC.